This TCR beta chain stems from a study of cytomegalovirus exposure and HLA in healthy donors. Study-wide results and limits: In a later analysis, a missense DCLRE1C variant was linked to TCR beta V- and J-gene trimming. HLA restriction was apparent for most CMV-associated TCR beta chains in a later analysis.

PCR used 60 Vbeta primers and 13 Jbeta primers. TCRdb keeps only in-frame clones here, not all; method: immunoSEQ multiplex PCR. The data hold around 120,000 clones, with about 73% observed a single time. A word on this clone: Its specificity is unknown.

The receptor's source is a middle-aged woman in good health and CMV-seropositive. Sequencing was done on a sample of PBMCs.

CDR3 bases: TGTGCCAGCAGCTTACTGGGGGGGATCTACAATGAGCAGTTCTTC. Amino acids: CASSLLGGIYNEQFF. V is TRBV7-3 and J is TRBJ2-1; 7 bases fit TRBD2. Germline CDR1 reads SGHTA; CDR2 reads FQGTGA. The CDR3 is 15 amino acids. V shed 2 bases and J 3 bases; nucleotides not matched to a gene: 4.